The source of this T cell receptor beta chain is a study of blood T cell repertoires in COVID-19. This clone appeared a single time. V lost 0 bases and J lost 9, with 11 bases in between. The CDR3 runs 13 residues. Germline V gene data show CDR1 as SGHNT and CDR2 as YENEEA. Authors' processing steps: Nucleated cell number was recorded as an estimate derived from reference gene primer amplification. Sequenced by immunoSEQ multiplex PCR; TCRdb stores in-frame clones only, minus some. V and J calls and clone size are those listed in that table; D and trimming were worked out from the DNA. The table lists 130,000 to 150,000 clones, around 79% of them singletons.

This receptor was identified in a woman aged 70-85 years with COVID-19, enrolled during active disease. Sequencing was performed on peripheral blood. The chain links TRBV11-3 to TRBJ1-1; D is possibly TRBD1 (5 bases). CDR3 loop: CASSLDSRQQAFF. The DNA for the CDR3 is TGTGCCAGCAGCTTAGATTCGAGACAGCAAGCTTTCTTT.